This is a list of T cell receptor beta chains from one sample in a study of blood T cells in healthy people across ages. One entry per CDR3 protein results from TCRdb running MiXCR on the 5' RACE reads. This table has about 1,400,000 distinct CDR3 sequences, 45% to 70% appearing once. Sequenced input: blood. The source is a man younger than 35 in good health. CDR3s include the opening cysteine and the closing phenylalanine or tryptophan. A D gene is named only where the DNA matches it firmly. Clone size is shown for a subset of rows, as once, few, many or a class of expanded clone.

J	D	V	size	CDR3	DNA
TRBJ1-1	.	TRBV11-1	.	CACSLQGDNEAFF	TGTGCCTGCAGCCTGCAAGGTGACAATGAAGCTTTCTTT
TRBJ1-4	TRBD1	TRBV20-1	few	CSAPDRGRTNEKLFF	TGCAGTGCCCCGGACAGGGGGCGAACTAATGAAAAACTGTTTTTT
TRBJ2-7	.	TRBV18	.	CASSLTLGPSNYEQYF	TGTGCCAGCTCACTTACGCTGGGGCCCTCTAACTACGAGCAGTACTTC
TRBJ2-2	.	TRBV7-8	.	CASSLAGRMNTGELFF	TGTGCCAGCAGCTTAGCGGGACGGATGAACACCGGGGAGCTGTTTTTT
TRBJ2-3	.	TRBV20-1	few	CSAPDRLDTQYF	TGCAGTGCTCCAGACCGGTTAGATACGCAGTATTTT
TRBJ2-3	TRBD1	TRBV15	.	CATSRAFGTGGASNTQYF	TGTGCCACCAGCAGAGCCTTCGGGACAGGGGGCGCGTCAAATACGCAGTATTTT
TRBJ2-7	.	TRBV4-1	few	CASSQGYGVTSGDEQYF	TGCGCCAGCAGCCAAGGCTACGGGGTCACCTCCGGGGACGAGCAGTACTTC
TRBJ2-2	.	TRBV4-1	.	CASSQVGTTNTGELFF	TGCGCCAGCAGCCAAGTAGGGACAACGAACACCGGGGAGCTGTTTTTT
TRBJ1-4	.	TRBV7-9	.	CASSPAGRDEKLFF	TGTGCCAGCAGCCCCGCAGGACGAGACGAAAAACTGTTTTTT
TRBJ1-5	.	TRBV6-6	.	CASRLQGSTPQHF	TGTGCCAGCAGATTACAGGGATCCACGCCCCAGCATTTT
TRBJ2-7	TRBD2	TRBV6-1	.	CASSELSSGGGYEQYF	TGTGCCAGCAGTGAATTGTCGTCGGGAGGGGGTTACGAGCAGTACTTC
TRBJ1-1	.	TRBV10-3	once	CAISESRQANTEAFF	TGTGCCATCAGTGAGTCCCGGCAGGCGAACACTGAAGCTTTCTTT
TRBJ2-1	.	TRBV6-5	.	CASSYSSAYNEQFF	TGTGCCAGCAGTTACTCGTCAGCATACAATGAGCAGTTCTTC
TRBJ1-4	TRBD1	TRBV2	once	CARGQGGTTNEKLFF	TGTGCCAGAGGACAGGGGGGAACAACTAATGAAAAACTGTTTTTT
TRBJ2-7	.	TRBV30	.	CAWSRAPIRTAEQYF	TGTGCCTGGAGTAGGGCTCCGATTCGGACCGCCGAGCAGTACTTC
TRBJ1-4	TRBD1	TRBV6-1	.	CASIVHRGKLFF	TGTGCCAGCATTGTCCACAGGGGAAAACTGTTTTTT
TRBJ1-1	.	TRBV18	.	CASSPQAGTLNTEAFF	TGTGCCAGCTCACCCCAAGCAGGGACGCTGAACACTGAAGCTTTCTTT
TRBJ2-7	.	TRBV7-2	.	CASSRGAGGYEQYF	TGTGCCAGCAGCAGAGGTGCGGGCGGCTACGAGCAGTACTTC
TRBJ1-2	TRBD1	TRBV6-2/TRBV6-3	few	CASRDSENYGYTF	TGTGCCAGCCGGGACAGTGAAAACTATGGCTACACCTTC
TRBJ1-2	.	TRBV12-3/TRBV12-4	few	CASSGGLGQANYGYTF	TGTGCCAGCAGTGGGGGCCTAGGACAAGCAAACTATGGCTACACCTTC
TRBJ2-5	TRBD1	TRBV4-2	few	CASSQGDSLYF	TGTGCCAGCAGCCAAGGGGACAGTCTGTACTTC
TRBJ2-3	.	TRBV27	.	CASRELGGGRTDTQYF	TGTGCCAGCAGAGAGTTAGGGGGAGGCCGCACAGATACGCAGTATTTT
TRBJ2-4	.	TRBV27	.	CASSSLGTVKNIQYF	TGTGCCAGCAGCTCCTTAGGGACGGTCAAAAACATTCAGTACTTC
TRBJ1-1	.	TRBV4-1	once	CASSQSLAGTNTEAFF	TGCGCCAGCAGCCAGTCCTTAGCGGGGACGAACACTGAAGCTTTCTTT
TRBJ2-5	.	TRBV3-1	once	CASSQDPLAGKTQYF	TGTGCCAGCAGCCAAGATCCACTAGCTGGGAAGACCCAGTACTTC
TRBJ2-1	.	TRBV5-5	.	CASSYEMGSYNEQFF	TGTGCCAGCAGCTATGAAATGGGCTCCTACAATGAGCAGTTCTTC
TRBJ1-2	.	TRBV4-2	many	CASSQGSLYGYTF	TGTGCCAGCAGCCAAGGGAGCTTATATGGCTACACCTTC
TRBJ2-7	TRBD2	TRBV4-1	many	CASSQEEAGAAEQYF	TGCGCCAGCAGCCAAGAAGAAGCGGGGGCCGCGGAGCAGTACTTC
TRBJ2-1	.	TRBV24-1	.	CATSDLGGFGEQFF	TGTGCCACCAGTGATTTAGGAGGGTTCGGTGAGCAGTTCTTC
TRBJ2-7	TRBD2	TRBV4-1	.	CASSQARGAIYEQYF	TGCGCCAGCAGCCAAGCGCGGGGGGCGATCTACGAGCAGTACTTC
TRBJ1-5	.	TRBV28	few	CASSLTDQPQHF	TGTGCCAGCAGTTTGACGGATCAGCCCCAGCATTTT
TRBJ1-2	TRBD1	TRBV6-2/TRBV6-3	.	CASSYLVGTANYGYTF	TGTGCCAGCAGTTACCTCGTGGGGACAGCTAACTATGGCTACACCTTC
TRBJ2-1	.	TRBV12-3/TRBV12-4	few	CASSLSATYNEQFF	TGTGCCAGCAGTTTATCGGCCACCTACAATGAGCAGTTCTTC
TRBJ1-2	TRBD1	TRBV13	few	CASSPGTGVHGYTF	TGTGCCAGCAGCCCCGGGACAGGGGTTCACGGCTACACCTTC
TRBJ2-1	.	TRBV27	.	CASSTGTEGNNEQFF	TGTGCCAGCAGTACCGGGACGGAGGGTAACAATGAGCAGTTCTTC
TRBJ2-5	TRBD2	TRBV4-3	.	CASSQTLRTSGGETQYF	TGCGCCAGCAGCCAAACCCTTAGGACTAGTGGAGGAGAGACCCAGTACTTC
TRBJ2-1	.	TRBV5-6	.	CASSAPDYVNEQFF	TGTGCCAGCAGCGCTCCGGACTATGTCAATGAGCAGTTCTTC
TRBJ2-3	TRBD1	TRBV4-1	once	CASSQEKGAGDTQYF	TGCGCCAGCAGCCAAGAAAAGGGGGCTGGAGATACGCAGTATTTT
TRBJ2-3	TRBD2	TRBV6-1	.	CASSEVTSAPGARYAQYF	TGTGCCAGCAGTGAAGTCACTAGCGCTCCCGGGGCCAGATACGCGCAGTATTTT
TRBJ2-3	.	TRBV5-1	.	CASSFPGGGQDTQYF	TGCGCCAGCAGCTTCCCGGGTGGGGGACAAGATACGCAGTATTTT
TRBJ2-3	TRBD1	TRBV2	.	CASLGQGDPLRTDTQYF	TGTGCCAGCTTGGGACAGGGAGATCCTCTCCGCACAGATACGCAGTATTTT
TRBJ1-5	.	TRBV3-1	.	CASSQDLGHQPQHF	TGTGCCAGCAGCCAAGATTTAGGGCATCAGCCCCAGCATTTT
TRBJ1-5	.	TRBV7-2	.	CASSLDGGGQPQHF	TGTGCCAGCAGCTTAGATGGAGGGGGGCAGCCCCAGCATTTT
TRBJ2-1	TRBD2	TRBV20-1	.	CSARDLLAGGRSSYNEQFF	TGCAGTGCTAGAGATCTACTAGCGGGGGGTCGGAGCTCCTACAATGAGCAGTTCTTC
TRBJ2-7	.	TRBV29-1	.	CSVELFGINDEQYF	TGCAGCGTTGAACTTTTTGGAATTAACGACGAGCAGTACTTC
TRBJ1-6	.	TRBV9	.	CASSVNGQGNSPLHF	TGTGCCAGCAGCGTAAATGGGCAGGGAAATTCACCCCTCCACTTT
TRBJ2-3	TRBD2	TRBV9	.	CASSVDPGLAAITDTQYF	TGTGCCAGCAGCGTAGACCCGGGACTAGCGGCCATCACAGATACGCAGTATTTT
TRBJ2-7	.	TRBV6-6	.	CASSYKGLTYEQYF	TGTGCCAGCAGTTATAAGGGTCTGACCTACGAGCAGTACTTC
TRBJ2-5	TRBD1	TRBV20-1	.	CSAPDRGPGKTQYF	TGCAGTGCCCCGGACAGGGGACCGGGAAAGACCCAGTACTTC
TRBJ2-7	.	TRBV5-4	.	CASSLGWPGQGSYEQYF	TGTGCCAGCAGCTTGGGGTGGCCCGGGCAGGGCAGCTACGAGCAGTACTTC
TRBJ1-4	.	TRBV5-4	.	CASSGGLGANEKLFF	TGTGCCAGCAGCGGGGGACTGGGGGCGAATGAAAAACTGTTTTTT
TRBJ1-2	.	TRBV25-1	.	CASSELGARNYGYTF	TGTGCCAGCAGTGAATTAGGGGCCCGAAACTATGGCTACACCTTC
TRBJ1-6	TRBD1	TRBV20-1	.	CSASEGAGQYSYNSPLHF	TGCAGTGCTAGCGAGGGGGCGGGACAGTACTCCTATAATTCACCCCTCCACTTT
TRBJ1-1	.	TRBV12-3/TRBV12-4	few	CASREGTEAFF	TGTGCCAGCAGGGAGGGCACTGAAGCTTTCTTT
TRBJ1-4	.	TRBV12-3/TRBV12-4	.	CAGRKQGINEKLFF	TGTGCCGGCAGGAAACAGGGTATTAATGAAAAACTGTTTTTT
TRBJ2-5	TRBD2	TRBV6-5	.	CASSPYSGSVQYF	TGTGCCAGCAGCCCCTATAGCGGGAGTGTCCAGTACTTC
TRBJ2-5	.	TRBV6-5	.	CASSTTQGTQEAQYF	TGTGCCAGCAGTACGACTCAGGGTACCCAAGAGGCCCAGTACTTC
TRBJ1-4	.	TRBV28	.	CASNPTRGVPEKLFF	TGTGCCAGCAACCCCACCCGGGGTGTTCCTGAAAAACTGTTTTTT
TRBJ2-7	.	TRBV27	.	CASSFGADYEQYF	TGTGCCAGCAGTTTTGGGGCGGACTACGAGCAGTACTTC
TRBJ2-7	TRBD1	TRBV20-1	.	CSASPAGGSYEQYF	TGCAGTGCTAGTCCCGCAGGGGGATCCTACGAGCAGTACTTC